Listed below are T cell receptor beta chains from one sample, sequenced in a study of metastatic and nonmetastatic thyroid tumors. TCRdb reprocessed the PCR reads using MiXCR. Counted here are 60,000 to 85,000 clones, around 20% occurring once; the ten biggest clones make up about 13%. Sample: blood. Receptors originate from a female donor with papillary thyroid cancer or a benign thyroid nodule (not recorded which). Some clones in this sample may be carry-over from other donors' samples. Each CDR3 is given with its conserved first and last residue. A D gene is named only where the DNA matches it firmly. The size of a clone is reported for some rows only, either as once, few or many, or as a class for expanded clones.

j_gene	v_gene	abundance	d_gene	CDR3aa	CDR3nt
TRBJ1-2	TRBV20-1	.	.	CSARETDYGYTF	TGCAGTGCTAGAGAAACAGACTATGGCTACACCTTC
TRBJ1-6	TRBV28	.	.	CASSPAQGSGSPLHF	TGTGCCAGCAGTCCCGCACAGGGTTCCGGATCACCCCTCCACTTT
TRBJ2-7	TRBV6-1	few	.	CASSLAGRSTYEQYF	TGTGCCAGCAGTCTTGCCGGACGGTCCACCTACGAGCAGTACTTC
TRBJ1-1	TRBV27	many	.	CASSFSGMNTEAFF	TGTGCCAGCAGTTTCTCTGGTATGAACACTGAAGCTTTCTTT
TRBJ1-1	TRBV6-1	many	.	CASSAPQGKAEAFF	TGTGCCAGCAGTGCACCGCAGGGGAAGGCTGAAGCTTTCTTT
TRBJ1-6	TRBV18	many	.	CASSPRDGENSPLHF	TGTGCCAGCTCACCACGGGACGGAGAAAATTCACCCCTCCACTTT
TRBJ2-2	TRBV11-2	many	.	CASSLIERTGELFF	TGTGCCAGCAGCTTAATCGAGCGCACCGGGGAGCTGTTTTTT
TRBJ1-2	TRBV11-2	many	TRBD1	CASSLEQGDYGYTF	TGTGCCAGCAGCTTAGAACAGGGGGACTATGGCTACACCTTC
TRBJ2-3	TRBV7-8	many	.	CASSLGTNLYTDTQYF	TGTGCCAGCAGCTTAGGGACTAACCTTTACACAGATACGCAGTATTTT
TRBJ2-1	TRBV6-2/TRBV6-3	many	TRBD1	CASSYSPPGGLYNEQFF	TGTGCCAGCAGTTACTCACCACCAGGGGGCCTCTACAATGAGCAGTTCTTC
TRBJ1-4	TRBV20-1	many	.	CSAPAPGTEKLFF	TGCAGTGCTCCGGCCCCAGGGACTGAAAAACTGTTTTTT
TRBJ1-4	TRBV30	.	.	CAWSENEKLFF	TGTGCCTGGAGCGAAAATGAAAAACTGTTTTTT
TRBJ2-2	TRBV5-6	many	TRBD2	CASSTGGTTGELFF	TGTGCCAGCAGCACGGGAGGAACCACCGGGGAGCTGTTTTTT
TRBJ2-1	TRBV6-5	.	.	CASSYSLGPWGSYNEQFF	TGTGCCAGCAGTTACTCCTTGGGACCCTGGGGCTCCTACAATGAGCAGTTCTTC
TRBJ1-1	TRBV7-9	.	.	CASSPQGGGNAEAFF	TGTGCCAGCAGCCCACAGGGAGGCGGTAACGCTGAAGCTTTCTTT
TRBJ2-1	TRBV6-1	many	TRBD2	CASSPGLAAYNEQFF	TGTGCCAGCAGCCCCGGACTAGCGGCCTACAATGAGCAGTTCTTC
TRBJ2-7	TRBV3-1	.	.	CASSLQSVTYEQYF	TGTGCCAGCAGCTTGCAATCCGTAACCTACGAGCAGTACTTC
TRBJ2-1	TRBV27	many	.	CASRIGGTYNEQFF	TGTGCCAGCAGAATAGGCGGGACTTACAATGAGCAGTTCTTC
TRBJ2-7	TRBV30	few	TRBD2	CAWSEAGVLAAYEQYF	TGTGCCTGGAGCGAGGCGGGGGTACTAGCGGCCTACGAGCAGTACTTC
TRBJ1-6	TRBV30	.	.	CAWSVRADSPLHF	TGTGCCTGGAGTGTGCGAGCGGATTCACCCCTCCACTTT
TRBJ1-5	TRBV28	many	TRBD1	CASSLSRGHNQPQHF	TGTGCCAGCAGTTTATCCAGGGGGCATAATCAGCCCCAGCATTTT
TRBJ1-1	TRBV19	many	.	CASRGGAEAFF	TGTGCCAGTAGGGGTGGGGCTGAAGCTTTCTTT
TRBJ1-1	TRBV11-2	.	.	CASRGDWNTEAFF	TGTGCCAGCAGAGGAGATTGGAACACTGAAGCTTTCTTT
TRBJ2-7	TRBV7-9	many	TRBD1	CASSPGQGREQYF	TGTGCCAGCAGCCCTGGACAGGGGCGGGAGCAGTACTTC
TRBJ2-7	TRBV5-8	many	.	CASRGDGEDSYEQYF	TGTGCCAGCAGGGGGGACGGGGAGGACTCCTACGAGCAGTACTTC
TRBJ1-1	TRBV13	once	.	CASSLGHTNTEAFF	TGTGCCAGCAGCTTAGGGCATACGAACACTGAAGCTTTCTTT
TRBJ2-3	TRBV4-2	many	.	CASSQGEGEGSDTQYF	TGTGCCAGCAGCCAAGGGGAAGGAGAGGGGTCAGATACGCAGTATTTT
TRBJ2-1	TRBV7-3	many	.	CASSFSSVWASYNEQFF	TGTGCCAGCAGCTTCTCTAGCGTGTGGGCCTCCTACAATGAGCAGTTCTTC
TRBJ2-4	TRBV7-9	.	TRBD1	CASSYRGPKNIQYF	TGTGCCAGCAGCTACAGGGGCCCCAAAAACATTCAGTACTTC
TRBJ2-7	TRBV5-4	many	.	CASRDPGVSYEQYF	TGTGCCAGCAGGGATCCAGGGGTATCCTACGAGCAGTACTTC
TRBJ2-7	TRBV30	many	TRBD2	CAWTPSGSQAYEQYF	TGTGCCTGGACGCCTAGCGGGAGTCAGGCCTACGAGCAGTACTTC
TRBJ2-1	TRBV24-1	few	TRBD2	CATSDPAGSYNEQFF	TGTGCCACCAGTGATCCAGCGGGGTCCTACAATGAGCAGTTCTTC
TRBJ1-5	TRBV2	.	.	CASSTRQADQPQHF	TGTGCCAGCAGTACCCGACAGGCTGATCAGCCCCAGCATTTT
TRBJ2-3	TRBV7-9	many	.	CASSHGRSSTDTQYF	TGTGCCAGCAGCCACGGACGGTCTAGCACAGATACGCAGTATTTT
TRBJ2-2	TRBV19	.	.	CASIPGRSNTVELFF	TGTGCCAGTATCCCCGGGAGAAGCAACACCGTGGAGCTGTTTTTT
TRBJ1-6	TRBV30	.	.	CAWRVIQNSPLHF	TGTGCCTGGAGGGTGATCCAAAATTCACCCCTCCACTTT
TRBJ1-2	TRBV28	.	.	CASSSRPRDNYGYTF	TGTGCCAGCAGTTCCCGTCCCAGGGACAACTATGGCTACACCTTC
TRBJ2-1	TRBV27	many	TRBD2	CASSLGGGFSYNEQFF	TGTGCCAGCAGTTTGGGCGGGGGGTTCTCCTACAATGAGCAGTTCTTC
TRBJ2-7	TRBV19	many	.	CASSGQGGYEQYF	TGTGCCAGTAGTGGTCAGGGGGGCTACGAGCAGTACTTC
TRBJ2-1	TRBV24-1	.	.	CATSGFPGPPPGNEQFF	TGTGCCACCAGTGGTTTCCCGGGCCCCCCCCCGGGGAATGAGCAGTTCTTC
TRBJ2-7	TRBV6-5	.	TRBD2	CASSYSLLAGAYEQYF	TGTGCCAGCAGTTACTCCCTACTAGCGGGAGCGTACGAGCAGTACTTC